What follows is one TCR beta chain and its context. Its antigen target is currently unknown. Base qualities are not at hand, and no much larger clone is one base apart. The sample is drawn from a study of blood T cell repertoires in COVID-19 (dated by TCRdb to between 2020 and 2021). General notes on the study: Samples from collaborators originated in the United States, Italy and Spain and spanned both the acute and convalescent phases of COVID-19. The material from the prospective study consisted of cDNA or gDNA derived from T cells, B-cell-depleted T cells, or PBMCs. Deeply sampled blood TCRbeta repertoires from subjects exposed to, actively infected with, or recovered from COVID-19 were included in the dataset. The repertoires were released in a freely available public database meant as a resource for research on the immune response to SARS-CoV-2. Samples came from the ongoing ImmuneRACE study (first 160 participants) plus 1,254 subjects from 6 global collaborators. A de-identified subject ID, COVID-19 status, age in years and sex were almost always included in the sample metadata. Where available, HLA class I and class II types were obtained from metadata supplied by the sample provider rather than from assay-based typing.

Its CDR3 holds 14 amino acids, cysteine through phenylalanine. Just CDR3 DNA is preserved here, 42 bases in frame from base 1. Reading the germline V gene gives CDR1 SGHAT and CDR2 FQNNGV. Unmatched junction bases come to 6, with V trimmed by 5 bases and J by 4 bases. Overall study results and their limits: The amount of clinical and demographic metadata varied by source and participant and was provided uncurated.

One collaborating source in Seattle enrolled patients while the patients were actively infected and followed the patients over time throughout the course of disease. Collaborating institutions collected whole blood in K2EDTA tubes following their own protocols. For TCRbeta analysis, collaborator samples were shipped as frozen whole blood, as isolated PBMCs, or as DNA extracted from either sample type. TCRbeta CDR3 regions were amplified from genomic DNA using the immunoSEQ Assay, a bias-controlled multiplex PCR. Concerning the study's data processing: Nucleated cell counts per sample were estimated from amplification of reference gene primers within the assay. To quantify the absolute abundance of each unique TCRbeta CDR3 rearrangement, sequence reads were collapsed and filtered. Productive Simpson clonality was computed per sample as the square root of Simpson's diversity index over productive rearrangements. The source is immuneACCESS, and TCRdb retained only in-frame sequences with V and J called. Part of the clones is not carried over; for the studies checked, unresolved V genes explain less than half of this, and the remainder is unexplained. The D gene and trimming were derived from the DNA, and the V and J assignments and clone size from that table. In this sample the table shows a few hundred thousand clones, 90% of which occur a single time. The ten most abundant clones make up under 1.1% of the sample.

The sequencing sample was made of peripheral blood. The sequence links TRBV11-2 to TRBJ1-1, with 8 middle bases fitting TRBD1. The source is a woman in her 40s with COVID-19, enrolled during active disease. The CDR3 is CASSVTGAGTEAFF. The DNA sequence reads TGTGCCAGCAGCGTGACAGGGGCGGGCACTGAAGCTTTCTTT.